This T cell receptor beta chain was recorded in a study of human T cells and chemical hapten exposure. Time point given: patch test 1, 2 weeks after DPC sensitization. Treatment denoted: therapeutic diphenylcyclopropenone sensitization with weekly scalp DPC. TCRdb itself ran the RACE reads through MiXCR, one entry per CDR3 protein. The sample carries 340,000 or so distinct CDR3 sequences, roughly 6.9% recorded once. Germline CDR1 ENHRY, CDR2 SYGVKD. Trimming shortened V by 4 bases and J by 9 bases, and 22 bases separated the two germline ends. The CDR3 contains 15 residues. This clonotype showed up many times.

The clonotype was recovered from a young woman with alopecia areata. Some clones in this sample may be carry-over from other donors' samples. V and J are TRBV10-3 and TRBJ2-7; a possible D gene is TRBD2 (6 bases). Specimen: whole blood, collected in connection with sensitization to the hapten diphenylcyclopropenone (DPC). The CDR3 nucleotides read TGTGCCATCAGTGTAGGAACTGTCCCCCTGGGGGGGCAGTACTTC. Amino acids: CAISVGTVPLGGQYF.